This TCR beta chain came from a study of blood T cell repertoires in COVID-19. Study-level information: Sample material is recorded as cDNA or gDNA derived from T cells, B-cell-depleted T cells, or PBMCs.

J was trimmed by 7 bases and V by 4 bases; bases with no gene match: 10. The CDR3 is 15 residues long. The germline V gene encodes CDR1 SGHRS and CDR2 YFSETQ. Method: immunoSEQ multiplex PCR; TCRdb's copy keeps in-frame clones and lacks some. The data contain 290,000 or so clones, just over 90% of them singletons. A Seattle source enrolled patients during active infection and followed them longitudinally. The rearrangement links TRBV5-1 to TRBJ1-4; TRBD1 agrees at 7 bases. Sequenced material: peripheral blood. This receptor was obtained from a woman in her 30s with COVID-19, enrolled during active disease. The CDR3 is CASSANTGVREKLFF. CDR3 nucleotide sequence: TGCGCCAGCAGCGCGAATACAGGGGTACGTGAAAAACTGTTTTTT. The whole variable domain, filled in from reference TRBV5-1 and TRBJ1-4, reads KAGVTQTPRYLIKTRGQQVTLSCSPISGHRSVSWYQQTPGQGLQFLFEYFSETQRNKGNFPGRFSGRQFSNSRSEMNVSTLELGDSALYLCASSANTGVREKLFFGSGTQLSVL.